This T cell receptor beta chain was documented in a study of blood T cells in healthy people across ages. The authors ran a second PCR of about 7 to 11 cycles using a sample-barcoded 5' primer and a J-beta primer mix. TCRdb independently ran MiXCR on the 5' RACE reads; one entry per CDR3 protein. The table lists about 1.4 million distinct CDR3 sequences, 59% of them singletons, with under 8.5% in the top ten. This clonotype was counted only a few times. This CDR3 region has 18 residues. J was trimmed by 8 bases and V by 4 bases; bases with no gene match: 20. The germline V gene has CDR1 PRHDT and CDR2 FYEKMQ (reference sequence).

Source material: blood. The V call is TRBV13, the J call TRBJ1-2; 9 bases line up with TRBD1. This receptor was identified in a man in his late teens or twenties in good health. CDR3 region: CASSSRTPGQGLSGGYTF. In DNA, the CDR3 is TGTGCCAGCAGCTCCAGAACTCCGGGACAGGGTCTTTCTGGGGGCTACACCTTC.